Shown below are 16 T cell receptor beta chains from a single sample sequenced in a study of CD8+CD57+ T cells in acquired aplastic anemia. According to the study, genomic DNA was the template for TCR beta VDJ and CDR3 profiling. TCRdb reanalysed the reads using MiXCR and keeps one entry per CDR3 protein. This repertoire shows over 200,000 distinct CDR3 sequences, under 65% found once; its top ten account for less than 30%. Sequencing was carried out using sorted CD4+, CD8+, or CD8+CD57+ T cells (not recorded which) from PBMCs. Receptors were obtained from a human donor in good health.

The chain uses TRBV7-2 and TRBJ2-1; TRBD1 agrees at 9 bases. The CDR3 extends over 15 amino acids. With V trimmed by 0 bases and J by 7 bases, 4 bases remained unmatched. Germline lookup yields CDR1 SGHTA and CDR2 FQGNSA. Here the CDR3 DNA reads TGTGCCAGCAGCTTAGCGCCCGGGACAGGGAATGAGCAGTTCTTC. Protein sequence: CASSLAPGTGNEQFF.

This clonotype was seen at least ten times. This chain links TRBV7-7 with TRBJ2-7, with 7 bases that match TRBD2. V dropped 4 bases and J dropped 2; count of bases not matched to a gene: 5. This CDR3 spans 14 amino acids. Germline loops: CDR1 SSHAT, CDR2 FNYEAQ (reference sequence). CDR3 loop: CASSSGLPPYEQYF. The CDR3 coding sequence is TGTGCCAGCAGCTCGGGACTACCTCCCTACGAGCAGTACTTC.

The chain couples TRBV7-6 to TRBJ1-4, with TRBD1 identical over 10 bases. Per the germline V gene, CDR1 is SGHVS and CDR2 is FNYEAQ. J lost 3 bases, V lost 2 bases, and 3 bases had no gene match. The CDR3 has 16 residues. The CDR3: CASSLRQGAANEKLFF. The CDR3 bases are TGTGCCAGCAGCTTACGACAGGGGGCAGCTAATGAAAAACTGTTTTTT.

The chain is built from TRBV12-3 or TRBV12-4 and TRBJ1-2; D might be TRBD1 (5 bases). The CDR3 consists of 16 residues. The V gene lost 4 bases and the J gene lost 7 bases, with 22 bases spanning the gap. CDR3 sequence reads: CASSSPRGGPIVGYTF. The CDR3 bases are TGTGCCAGCAGTTCCCCTCGGGGGGGTCCAATTGTTGGCTACACCTTC.

This clonotype was observed a few times. J is TRBJ1-5 and V is TRBV2, with D uncertain. V lost 3 bases and J 4 bases, leaving 10 bases between the germline ends. CDR1 and CDR2 (germline): SNHLY, FYNNEI. The CDR3 has 14 amino acids. The CDR3 sequence: CASSDGGTNQPQHF. DNA for the CDR3: TGTGCCAGCAGTGACGGAGGAACGAATCAGCCCCAGCATTTT.

This chain links TRBV2 with TRBJ2-2; possible D gene TRBD1, 7 bases. Trimming pared 7 bases from V and 2 bases from J, leaving 14 bases between. Germline CDR1 SNHLY, CDR2 FYNNEI. CDR3 size: 15 residues. This CDR3 reads CASKSQGGNTGELFF. The DNA of the CDR3 is TGTGCCAGCAAATCGCAGGGGGGAAACACCGGGGAGCTGTTTTTT. Looking up the rest from reference TRBV2 and TRBJ2-2 gives the full variable domain: EPEVTQTPSHQVTQMGQEVILRCVPISNHLYFYWYRQILGQKVEFLVSFYNNEISEKSEIFDDQFSVERPDGSNFTLKIRSTKLEDSAMYFCASKSQGGNTGELFFGEGSRLTVL.

This clonotype was found once. This chain links TRBV9 with TRBJ2-1, with D possibly matching TRBD1 (6 bases). This CDR3 is 16 amino acids long. Trimming stripped 5 bases from V and 5 bases from J, with 20 bases between. Germline V gives CDR1 SGDLS, CDR2 YYNGEE. CDR3 DNA sequence: TGTGCCAGCAGTGCCGAAACAGGGTTGGGCCACAATGAGCAGTTCTTC. Translation gives CASSAETGLGHNEQFF.

The J gene is TRBJ2-1, the V gene TRBV9; tentatively, D is TRBD2 (5 bases). Per the germline V gene, CDR1 is SGDLS and CDR2 is YYNGEE. This CDR3 has 18 residues. The V end lost 0 bases, the J end lost 0 bases, and 16 bases lay between the germline ends. The chain's CDR3 is CASSVGASQANSYNEQFF. The CDR3 coding sequence is TGTGCCAGCAGCGTAGGTGCTAGCCAGGCGAACTCCTACAATGAGCAGTTCTTC.

This clonotype has at least ten counts. The V and J genes are TRBV25-1 and TRBJ2-5; 7 bases are shared with TRBD2. The CDR3 is made up of 16 amino acids. The V segment lost 1 base and the J segment 2 bases; nucleotides outside the gene matches: 7. CDR1 MGHDK and CDR2 SYGVNS come from the germline V gene. CDR3 protein: CASSEWTVGGQETQYF. CDR3 DNA: TGTGCCAGCAGTGAATGGACGGTGGGGGGGCAAGAGACCCAGTACTTC.

This clonotype was recorded many times. This chain links TRBV20-1 with TRBJ2-1; D remains ambiguous. Trimming removed 0 bases from V and 0 bases from J, with 6 bases in between. CDR3 length equals 14 residues. The V gene's germline CDR1 is DFQATT and CDR2 SNEGSKA (reference sequence). This CDR3 reads CSARDPDSYNEQFF. For the CDR3, the DNA is TGCAGTGCTAGAGATCCGGACTCCTACAATGAGCAGTTCTTC.

This clonotype was counted only a few times. The CDR3 sequence: CASSDSVSGQEQFF. The CDR3 DNA sequence: TGTGCCAGCAGTGACTCCGTCAGCGGTCAGGAGCAGTTCTTC. This rearrangement joins TRBV6-4 to TRBJ2-1, with D perhaps TRBD2 (5 bases). With 0 bases removed from V and 10 bases from J, the gap between germline ends came to 13 bases. The CDR3 is made up of 14 amino acids. In germline, CDR1 is MRHNA, CDR2 SNTAGT.

This clonotype has ten or more counts. The junction and the germline gene differ at one end; a read error may be behind it. DNA for the CDR3: TGTGCTAGCAGCTTAAGGGTACAAGAGACCCAGTACTTC. It specifies CASSLRVQETQYF. This chain connects TRBV7-7 to TRBJ2-5; no reliable D call. This CDR3 is built from 13 residues. CDR1 and CDR2 from the germline V gene are SSHAT and FNYEAQ (reference sequence).

This clonotype has only a few counts. The V call is TRBV2, the J call TRBJ1-6, with TRBD1 as a possible D gene (5 bases). The CDR3 covers 15 residues. Per the germline V gene, CDR1 is SNHLY and CDR2 is FYNNEI. Trimming took off 0 bases at V and 13 bases at J, with 16 bases between the two ends. The CDR3 here is CASSEAGVAASPLHF. The CDR3 bases are TGTGCCAGCAGTGAAGCGGGGGTAGCGGCATCGCCCCTCCACTTT.

Notes on this clonotype: One end of the junction is discordant with germline, which a read error may explain. The chain uses TRBV23-1 and TRBJ2-7; TRBD2 matches 8 bases. TRBV23-1 is an open reading frame whose function is uncertain. The CDR3 totals 17 residues. The CDR3 DNA follows: TGTGCCAGCAGTTTCCACCCCTCCACTAGCGGCTCCTACGAGCAGTACTTC. The encoded protein is CASSFHPSTSGSYEQYF.

Points on this clonotype: In this CDR3 the conserved last residue, phenylalanine or tryptophan, is missing, so a read error is likely. The chain has TRBV20-1 and TRBJ2-2, with D possibly TRBD1 on 5 matching bases. Germline CDR1 DFQATT, CDR2 SNEGSKA (reference sequence). V was clipped by 5 bases and J by 7 bases, with 11 bases between them. This CDR3 has 12 residues. Written as DNA, the CDR3 is TGCAGTGCTTCTAAAGGGGTCGGGGAGCTGTTTTGT. Protein product: CSASKGVGELFC.

The table lists this clonotype with a count of one. The chain combines TRBV7-8 with TRBJ2-2; D perhaps matches TRBD2 (6 bases). CDR1 is SGHVS, CDR2 FQNEAQ, per germline. The CDR3 consists of 15 residues. Deletions cut 5 bases from V and 2 bases from J, with 12 bases between. The CDR3 loop reads CASSPEGTNTGELFF. The CDR3 DNA sequence: TGTGCCAGCAGCCCGGAGGGCACCAACACCGGGGAGCTGTTTTTT. The full variable domain, in which reference TRBV7-8 and TRBJ2-2 provide the parts outside the CDR3, is GAGVSQSPRYKVAKRGQDVALRCDPISGHVSLFWYQQALGQGPEFLTYFQNEAQLDKSGLPSDRFFAERPEGSVSTLKIQRTQQEDSAVYLCASSPEGTNTGELFFGEGSRLTVL.